The 7 T cell receptor beta chains presented below share a single source sample, sequenced in a study of T-cell reconstitution after alpha-beta-depleted transplantation in children. The TCRbeta library was prepared with unique molecular identifiers. TCRdb fed the PCR reads into MiXCR, producing one record per CDR3 protein. The data hold 250,000 or so distinct CDR3 sequences, with around 7.5% observed a single time. Here the sequenced sample was PBMCs, mostly from graft donor cells, taken 180 days after TCRalphabeta/CD19-depleted stem cell transplant. These receptors came from a male patient younger than 18 who had a stem cell transplant for acute lymphoblastic leukemia, so the T cells may come from the graft donor.

The sample holds many counts of this clonotype. This chain connects TRBV4-3 to TRBJ2-6; 7 positions match TRBD1. Losses at the gene ends were 5 bases for V and 4 bases for J; bases not matched to a gene: 11. The CDR3 has 17 amino acids. The germline V gene encodes CDR1 LGHNA and CDR2 YSLEER. The CDR3 loop is CASSSQQGGRGANVLTF. CDR3 in DNA: TGCGCCAGCAGCTCCCAGCAAGGGGGCCGAGGGGCCAACGTCCTGACTTTC.

This clonotype was counted at least ten times. The J gene is TRBJ1-6, the V gene TRBV5-5; D gene uncertain. CDR1 and CDR2 from the germline V gene are SGHKS and YYEKEE (reference sequence). Trimming shortened V by 3 bases and J by 7 bases, and 11 bases separated the two germline ends. This CDR3 contains 14 residues. The CDR3: CASSSSRGNSPLHF. The CDR3 DNA follows: TGTGCCAGCAGCTCCAGCCGAGGCAATTCACCCCTCCACTTT.

This clonotype was counted many times. This chain joins TRBV20-1 and TRBJ1-2, with TRBD1 identical over 7 bases. With V trimmed by 0 bases and J by 4 bases, 14 bases remained unmatched. The CDR3 sequence is 17 residues long. Per germline, CDR1 DFQATT and CDR2 SNEGSKA (reference sequence). The CDR3: CSARDKRVQGMAYGYTF. The CDR3 bases are TGCAGTGCTAGAGATAAGAGAGTACAGGGGATGGCCTATGGCTACACCTTC.

This clonotype was counted only a few times. The chain has TRBV4-2 and TRBJ2-1; 10 bases map to TRBD2. From germline, CDR1 is LGHNA and CDR2 YNFKEQ. The CDR3 loop spans 16 amino acids. J gave up 7 bases and V 0 bases, and 6 bases lay outside the gene matches. The CDR3 region is CASSQDLKRGGNEQFF. The CDR3 DNA follows: TGTGCCAGCAGCCAAGATTTAAAGCGGGGGGGGAATGAGCAGTTCTTC.

This chain uses TRBV6-5 with TRBJ1-5; TRBD1 is a possible D gene (5 bases). Deletions cut 0 bases from V and 3 bases from J, with 15 bases between. Germline values: CDR1 MNHEY, CDR2 SVGAGI. The CDR3 has 17 amino acids. The DNA of the CDR3 is TGTGCCAGCAGTTACTCGGCGGGGGGGAACAACAATCAGCCCCAGCATTTT. This encodes CASSYSAGGNNNQPQHF.

This clonotype has ten or more counts. This chain uses TRBV5-1 with TRBJ1-1; 8 bases align to TRBD1. The trim removed 4 bases at V and 4 bases at J, leaving 9 bases unmatched. The CDR3 is made up of 15 amino acids. Looked up from germline, CDR1 is SGHRS and CDR2 is YFSETQ. The CDR3 sequence is CASSPTGGRGTEAFF. The CDR3 bases are TGCGCCAGCAGCCCTACAGGGGGAAGGGGCACTGAAGCTTTCTTT.

The table lists this clonotype with many counts. The chain couples TRBV11-2 to TRBJ2-7; D is unresolved. Germline values: CDR1 SGHAT, CDR2 FQNNGV. This CDR3 region has 15 residues. Trimming left V 1 base short and J 0 bases short, with 10 bases between. The CDR3 spells CASSLGTTSSYEQYF. The CDR3 nucleotides read TGTGCCAGCAGCTTAGGAACTACAAGCTCCTACGAGCAGTACTTC.